This T cell receptor beta chain was recorded in a study of cytomegalovirus exposure and HLA in healthy donors. To note about this clone: Its antigen is not identified.

Overall study findings and caveats: Most TCRs appeared rarely, but some public TCRs recurred in many donors. A later analysis found first-cohort TCR clusters tended to co-occur in the 100 to 150 validation repertoires. Confirmation was obtained in vitro that three CMV-associated chains are specific for CMV antigens.

Assay: immunoSEQ multiplex PCR; the TCRdb copy retains only in-frame clones and omits some. The table has approximately 88,000 clones, 96% seen once; the top ten hold approximately 1.3%. Germline V CDR1 and CDR2: SEHNR, FQNEAQ (reference sequence). This CDR3 region has 15 residues. Trimming left V 5 bases short and J 3 bases short, with 16 bases between. The sequenced sample was PBMCs. The chain has TRBV7-9 and TRBJ1-1, with D perhaps TRBD1 (6 bases). This sequence was found in a woman aged 18-29 years in good health and CMV-seronegative. This CDR3 reads CASSTGGAGDTEAFF. In DNA, the CDR3 is TGTGCCAGCAGCACGGGGGGGGCCGGGGACACTGAAGCTTTCTTT.